This TCR beta chain was captured by sequencing in a study of shared T cell receptors in the human thymus (dated by TCRdb to the early 2020s). Some background on the complete study: The study examined how the human thymus generates shared, self-reactive T-cell receptor alpha chains.

CDR1 and CDR2 are read off the germline V gene as SGDLS and YYNGEE. V sheds 0 bases and J sheds 2 bases, leaving 15 bases between their ends. CDR3 length: 16 amino acids, cysteine to phenylalanine. Just CDR3 DNA is preserved here, 48 bases in frame from base 1. Note on this clone: Its antigen has not been determined. No base-level quality is on record; no much larger clone is a single base apart.

The method behind the library was the immunoSEQ multiplex PCR assay. In TCRdb, the immuneACCESS table is reduced to in-frame sequences with V and J assigned. These tables do not hold every clone; where another copy was compared, an unresolved V gene accounts for under half, and the others remain unexplained. This sample has about 660,000 clones in its table, and roughly 86% of those were observed once. 0.0094% of the sample belongs to the ten largest clones. This same sample was also part of a study on human thymus T cells. From that second study: The donors were immunologically healthy infants in Finland who had open corrective cardiac surgery for congenital heart defects. The thymus tissue came from surgical resects taken out during corrective cardiac surgery. Biased V and J gene segment usage appeared to be present in both thymic and peripheral blood repertoires. According to the related research, thymic TCR repertoires were highly overlapping among unrelated individuals. The study described the TCR alpha and beta repertoires in about eight infant thymus samples and a handful of matching peripheral blood samples. Donor ages ranged from about 7 to 244 days, and the cohort comprised six or seven male and two female infants. Thymocytes were released mechanically from tissue and stored at -70 °C as pellets of 10-30 million cells. A QIAsymphony instrument was used to extract genomic DNA from frozen cell pellets. Using the immunoSEQ multiplex PCR assay, the TCRB and TCRAD loci were amplified from a standardized quantity of quality-controlled genomic DNA. The amplicons covered the V(D)J region and were long enough to include the CDR3 and to identify the V and J genes. Through the commercial immunoSEQ service, the amplicons were sequenced on an Illumina platform. Corrections for primer bias and sequencing errors followed previously described methods, while TCRAD and TCRB definitions were based on the IMGT database. The repertoires were analysed using immunoSEQ Analyzer 3.0 and VDJTools for basic statistics, V/J segment usage, diversity estimates, rarefaction and pairwise overlap. Diversity was estimated with Chao1, ChaoE, Efron-Thisted, Shannon and inverse Simpson indices, and also on datasets down-sampled to the smallest sample. Repertoire overlap was determined by strict matching of CDR3 nucleotide sequence, V gene and J gene, and Jaccard-based multidimensional scaling clustering was applied. Thymus samples yielded on average approximately 840,000 unique TCRB clonotypes, compared with around 84,000 from blood samples.

The sequenced sample consisted of thymocytes. The rearranged chain carries TRBV9 and TRBJ2-7; possibly the D gene is TRBD2, per 6 matching bases. The sequence was collected from a boy younger than two with a congenital heart defect. Donor details come from another sample of the same person, matched by shared clones. The encoded CDR3 is CASSVETGVIPYEQYF. The bases read TGTGCCAGCAGCGTAGAAACGGGGGTAATTCCCTACGAGCAGTACTTC.